This T cell receptor (beta chain) was captured by sequencing in a study of blood T cell repertoires in COVID-19. The assay was immunoSEQ multiplex PCR, and TCRdb's table has in-frame clones only and misses some. The sample has more than 250,000 clones; 90% are singletons. This CDR3 has 14 amino acids. Germline lookup yields CDR1 SGHRS and CDR2 YFSETQ. V was cut by 4 bases and J by 0 bases, with 8 bases left in between. The study drew participants aged about 18 to 95 years from around 24 US areas. The chain is built from TRBV5-1 and TRBJ2-4; no definite D call. Sequenced: PBMCs or T cells enriched from blood (not recorded which). The sequence was obtained from a woman aged 18 to 35 with acute COVID-19. CDR3 loop: CASSPNIAKNIQYF. In DNA form, the CDR3 reads TGCGCCAGCAGCCCCAACATAGCCAAAAACATTCAGTACTTC.